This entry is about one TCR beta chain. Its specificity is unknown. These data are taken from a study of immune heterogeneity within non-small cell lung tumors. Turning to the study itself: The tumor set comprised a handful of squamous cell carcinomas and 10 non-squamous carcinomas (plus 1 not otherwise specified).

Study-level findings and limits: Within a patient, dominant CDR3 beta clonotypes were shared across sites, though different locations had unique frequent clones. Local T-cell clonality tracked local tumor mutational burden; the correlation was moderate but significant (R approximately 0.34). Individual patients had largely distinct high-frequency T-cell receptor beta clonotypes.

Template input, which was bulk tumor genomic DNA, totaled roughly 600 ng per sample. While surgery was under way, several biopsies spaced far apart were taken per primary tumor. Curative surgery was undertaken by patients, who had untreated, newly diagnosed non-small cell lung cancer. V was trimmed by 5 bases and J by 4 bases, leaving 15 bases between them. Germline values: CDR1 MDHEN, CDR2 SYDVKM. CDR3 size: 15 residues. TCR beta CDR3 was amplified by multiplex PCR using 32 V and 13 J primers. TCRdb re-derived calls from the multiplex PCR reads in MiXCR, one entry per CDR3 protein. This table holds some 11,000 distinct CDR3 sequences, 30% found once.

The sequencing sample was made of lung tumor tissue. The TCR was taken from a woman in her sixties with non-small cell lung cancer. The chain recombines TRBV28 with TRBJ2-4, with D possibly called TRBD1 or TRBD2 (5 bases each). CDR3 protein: CASSRLWDGKNIQYF. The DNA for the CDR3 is TGTGCCAGCAGTAGACTTTGGGACGGGAAAAACATTCAGTACTTC.